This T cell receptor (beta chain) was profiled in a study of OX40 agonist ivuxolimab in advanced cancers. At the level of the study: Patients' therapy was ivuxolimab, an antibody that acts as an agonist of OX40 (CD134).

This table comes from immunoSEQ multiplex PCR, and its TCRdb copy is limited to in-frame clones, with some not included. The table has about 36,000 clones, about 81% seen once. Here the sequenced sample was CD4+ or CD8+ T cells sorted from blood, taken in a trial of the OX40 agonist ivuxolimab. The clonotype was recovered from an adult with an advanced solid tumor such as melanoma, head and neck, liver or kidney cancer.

DNA for the CDR3: TGTGCCAGTAGCCCGGGACTAGATTCCCATGAGCAGTTCTTC. Translating it yields CASSPGLDSHEQFF. The rearrangement links TRBV19 to TRBJ2-1, with TRBD2 matching over 8 bases. The germline V gene has CDR1 LNHDA and CDR2 SQIVND (reference sequence). V was pared by 6 bases and J by 8 bases, with 9 bases of the junction left unmatched. This CDR3 contains 14 residues.